This T cell receptor beta chain was identified during a study of CD8 T cells in ankylosing spondylitis. The study's findings and limits: Characteristic, it appeared, of ankylosing spondylitis blood was a TCR beta motif of eight highly homologous variants. Reported data indicate significant enrichment of disease-linked clones within matched ankylosing spondylitis synovial fluid.

Making the TCR beta libraries involved quantitative 5'-RACE with molecular barcodes. TCRdb re-called the 5' RACE reads with MiXCR, one entry per CDR3 protein. This repertoire shows more than 250,000 distinct CDR3 sequences, less than 10% found once; its top ten account for more than 12%. About this clonotype: Its cognate antigen is unknown.

This CDR3 contains 13 residues. V was shortened by 2 bases and J by 6 bases, with 8 bases between the two germline ends. The germline gives CDR1 LGHDT, CDR2 YNNKEL (reference sequence). V is TRBV3-1 and J is TRBJ2-1; no clear D. The specimen sequenced was blood, either unsorted or a sorted T cell fraction (not recorded which). The receptor comes from a male donor with ankylosing spondylitis. CDR3 nucleotide sequence: TGTGCCAGCAGCCAACCTACCGGCAATGAGCAGTTCTTC. This gives the protein CASSQPTGNEQFF.